The sequence of this T cell receptor beta chain was determined in a study of blood T cell repertoires in COVID-19. This CDR3 is built from 12 residues. The V gene's germline CDR1 is SNHLY and CDR2 FYNNEI. V was pared by 1 base and J by 3 bases, with 3 bases between. Libraries were prepared by immunoSEQ multiplex PCR; TCRdb keeps only in-frame clonotypes and omits some of them. The table records a few hundred thousand clones, around 93% of them present only once. This chain uses TRBV2 with TRBJ1-1; D ambiguous. This TCR came from a human donor in a cohort exposed to, infected with or recovered from COVID-19 (not recorded which). The donor label of this sample is uncertain. Sequenced sample: PBMCs or T cells enriched from blood (not recorded which). The CDR3 DNA reads as TGTGCCAGCAGTGAAGGGCACACTGAAGCTTTCTTT. Its translation is CASSEGHTEAFF. Full variable domain (missing parts from reference TRBV2 and TRBJ1-1): EPEVTQTPSHQVTQMGQEVILRCVPISNHLYFYWYRQILGQKVEFLVSFYNNEISEKSEIFDDQFSVERPDGSNFTLKIRSTKLEDSAMYFCASSEGHTEAFFGQGTRLTVV.